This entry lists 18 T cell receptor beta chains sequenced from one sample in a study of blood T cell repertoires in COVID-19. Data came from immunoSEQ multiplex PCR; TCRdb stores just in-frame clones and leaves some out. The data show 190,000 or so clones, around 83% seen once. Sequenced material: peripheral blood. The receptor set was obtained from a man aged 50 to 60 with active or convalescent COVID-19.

The CDR3 region has the DNA TGTGCCAGTAGTACCCTTGGGACAGGGCTTTATGGCTACACCTTC. It specifies CASSTLGTGLYGYTF. The chain joins TRBV19 to TRBJ1-2; 9 nucleotides align to TRBD1. The CDR3 totals 15 residues. The J segment lost 5 bases and the V segment lost 4 bases, leaving 8 bases of the junction unmatched. Germline V gene data show CDR1 as LNHDA and CDR2 as SQIVND (reference sequence). The whole variable domain, filled in from reference TRBV19 and TRBJ1-2, reads DGGITQSPKYLFRKEGQNVTLSCEQNLNHDAMYWYRQDPGQGLRLIYYSQIVNDFQKGDIAEGYSVSREKKESFPLTVTSAQKNPTAFYLCASSTLGTGLYGYTFGSGTRLTVV.

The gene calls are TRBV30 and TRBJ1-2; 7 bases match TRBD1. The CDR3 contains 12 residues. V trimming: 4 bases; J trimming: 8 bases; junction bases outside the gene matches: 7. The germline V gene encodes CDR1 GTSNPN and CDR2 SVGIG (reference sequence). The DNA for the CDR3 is TGTGCCTGGACCCCAAGGGGGCGCGGCTACACCTTC. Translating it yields CAWTPRGRGYTF.

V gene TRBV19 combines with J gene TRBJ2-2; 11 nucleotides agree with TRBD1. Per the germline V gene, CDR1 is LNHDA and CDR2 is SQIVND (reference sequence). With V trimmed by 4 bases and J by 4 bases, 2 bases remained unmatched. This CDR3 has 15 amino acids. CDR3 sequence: CASSKGQGVTGELFF. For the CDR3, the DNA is TGTGCCAGTAGTAAGGGACAGGGGGTCACCGGGGAGCTGTTTTTT.

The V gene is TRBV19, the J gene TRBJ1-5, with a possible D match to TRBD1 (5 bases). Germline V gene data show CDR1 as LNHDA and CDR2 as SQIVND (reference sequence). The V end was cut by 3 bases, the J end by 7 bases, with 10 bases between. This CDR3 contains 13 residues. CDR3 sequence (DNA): TGTGCCAGTAGTATTCAGGGTGGCCAGCCCCAGCATTTT. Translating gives CASSIQGGQPQHF.

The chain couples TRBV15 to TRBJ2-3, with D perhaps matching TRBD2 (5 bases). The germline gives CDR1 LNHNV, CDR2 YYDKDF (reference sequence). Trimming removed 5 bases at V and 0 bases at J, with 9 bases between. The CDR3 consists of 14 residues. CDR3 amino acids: CATSAGGSTDTQYF. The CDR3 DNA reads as TGTGCCACCAGCGCCGGAGGTAGCACAGATACGCAGTATTTT.

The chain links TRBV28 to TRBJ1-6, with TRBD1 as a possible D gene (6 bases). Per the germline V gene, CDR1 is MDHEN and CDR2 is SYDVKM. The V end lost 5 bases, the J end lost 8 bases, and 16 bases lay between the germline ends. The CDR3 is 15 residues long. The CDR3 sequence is CASSTRGGVDSPLHF. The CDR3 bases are TGTGCCAGCAGTACAAGGGGGGGGGTAGATTCACCCCTCCACTTT.

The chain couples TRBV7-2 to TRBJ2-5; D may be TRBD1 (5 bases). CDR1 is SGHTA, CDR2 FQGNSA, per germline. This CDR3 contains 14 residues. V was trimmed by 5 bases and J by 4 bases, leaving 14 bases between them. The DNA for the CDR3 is TGTGCCAGCAGCCCATTAAGGGGATTAGAGACCCAGTACTTC. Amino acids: CASSPLRGLETQYF.

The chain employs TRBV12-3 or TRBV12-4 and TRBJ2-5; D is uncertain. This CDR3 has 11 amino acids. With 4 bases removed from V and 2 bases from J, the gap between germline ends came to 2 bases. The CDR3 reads CASSSQETQYF. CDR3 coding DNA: TGTGCCAGCAGTTCTCAAGAGACCCAGTACTTC.

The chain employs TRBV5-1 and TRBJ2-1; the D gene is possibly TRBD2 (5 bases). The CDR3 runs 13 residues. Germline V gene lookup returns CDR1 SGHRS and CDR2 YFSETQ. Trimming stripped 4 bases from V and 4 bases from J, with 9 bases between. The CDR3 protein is CASSDGVYNEQFF. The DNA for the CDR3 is TGCGCCAGCAGCGACGGGGTTTACAATGAGCAGTTCTTC. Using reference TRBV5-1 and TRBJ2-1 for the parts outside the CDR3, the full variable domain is KAGVTQTPRYLIKTRGQQVTLSCSPISGHRSVSWYQQTPGQGLQFLFEYFSETQRNKGNFPGRFSGRQFSNSRSEMNVSTLELGDSALYLCASSDGVYNEQFFGPGTRLTVL.

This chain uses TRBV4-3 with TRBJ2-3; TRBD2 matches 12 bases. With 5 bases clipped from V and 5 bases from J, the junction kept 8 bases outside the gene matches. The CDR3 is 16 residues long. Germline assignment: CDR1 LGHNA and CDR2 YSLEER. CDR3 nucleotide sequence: TGCGCCAGCAGCTTCCTAGCGGGGGGGCCCGAAGATACGCAGTATTTT. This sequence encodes CASSFLAGGPEDTQYF.

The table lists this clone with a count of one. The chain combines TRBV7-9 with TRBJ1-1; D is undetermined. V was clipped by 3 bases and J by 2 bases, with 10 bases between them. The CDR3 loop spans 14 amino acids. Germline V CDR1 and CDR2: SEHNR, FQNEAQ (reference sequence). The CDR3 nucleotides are TGTGCCAGCAGCTTCGCCGGGAAAAACACTGAAGCTTTCTTT. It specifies CASSFAGKNTEAFF.

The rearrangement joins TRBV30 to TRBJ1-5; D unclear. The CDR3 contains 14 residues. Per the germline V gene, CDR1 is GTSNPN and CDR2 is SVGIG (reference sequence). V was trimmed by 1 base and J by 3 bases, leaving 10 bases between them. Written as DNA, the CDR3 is TGTGCCTGGAGTGATGGGAGTCTCAATCAGCCCCAGCATTTT. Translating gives CAWSDGSLNQPQHF. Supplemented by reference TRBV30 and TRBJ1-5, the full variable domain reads SQTIHQWPATLVQPVGSPLSLECTVEGTSNPNLYWYRQAAGRGLQLLFYSVGIGQISSEVPQNLSASRPQDRQFILSSKKLLLSDSGFYLCAWSDGSLNQPQHFGDGTRLSIL.

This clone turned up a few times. CDR3 coding DNA: TGTGCCACCCTTGGTGCCCAGGTTGCAGATTGGAATGAGCAGTTCTTC. Amino acids: CATLGAQVADWNEQFF. The chain recombines TRBV19 with TRBJ2-1, with D unclear. Trimming removed 10 bases at V and 7 bases at J, with 26 bases between. The V gene's germline CDR1 is LNHDA and CDR2 SQIVND (reference sequence). This CDR3 is built from 16 residues.

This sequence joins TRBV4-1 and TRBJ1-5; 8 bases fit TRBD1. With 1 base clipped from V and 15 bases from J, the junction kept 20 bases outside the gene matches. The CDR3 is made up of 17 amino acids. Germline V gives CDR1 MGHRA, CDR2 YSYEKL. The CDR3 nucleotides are TGCGCCAGCAGCCAAGGTGGAAAAGGGACAGGCGTCCCGGCTTCGCATTTT. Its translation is CASSQGGKGTGVPASHF.

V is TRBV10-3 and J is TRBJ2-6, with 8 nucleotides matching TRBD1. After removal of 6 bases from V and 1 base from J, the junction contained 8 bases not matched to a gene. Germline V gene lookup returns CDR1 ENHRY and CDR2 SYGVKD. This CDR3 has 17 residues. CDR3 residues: CAIRGQEVLSGANVLTF. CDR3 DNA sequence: TGTGCCATCAGGGGACAGGAGGTCCTATCTGGGGCCAACGTCCTGACTTTC.

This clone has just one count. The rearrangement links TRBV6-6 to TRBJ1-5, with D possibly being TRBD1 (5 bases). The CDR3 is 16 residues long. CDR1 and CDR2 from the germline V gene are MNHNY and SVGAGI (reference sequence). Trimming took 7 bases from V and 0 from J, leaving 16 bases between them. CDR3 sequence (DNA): TGTGCCAGCACGTTTCTTTGGGGGGATAGCAATCAGCCCCAGCATTTT. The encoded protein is CASTFLWGDSNQPQHF.

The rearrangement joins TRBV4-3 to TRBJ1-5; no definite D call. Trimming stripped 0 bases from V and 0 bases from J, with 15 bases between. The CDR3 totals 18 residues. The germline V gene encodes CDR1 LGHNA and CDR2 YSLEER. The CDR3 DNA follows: TGCGCCAGCAGCCAAGATCCCCCGGGGTCGGCTAGCAATCAGCCCCAGCATTTT. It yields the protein CASSQDPPGSASNQPQHF.

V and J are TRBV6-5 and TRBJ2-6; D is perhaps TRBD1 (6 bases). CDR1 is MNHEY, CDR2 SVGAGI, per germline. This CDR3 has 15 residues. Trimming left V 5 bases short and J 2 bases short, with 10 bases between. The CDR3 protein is CASSPPGAGANVLTF. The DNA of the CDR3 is TGTGCCAGCAGTCCCCCAGGGGCTGGGGCCAACGTCCTGACTTTC.